This paragraph reports one T cell receptor (beta chain). Its specificity is unknown. This specimen belongs to a study of cytomegalovirus exposure and HLA in healthy donors. Whole-study results and caveats: Many donors shared some public TCRs, even though most TCR sequences were rare. V- and J-gene trimming of TCR beta was linked (in a later analysis) to a missense DCLRE1C variant. Per published accounts, TCR beta sequences correctly predicted the HLA-A and HLA-B alleles of most subjects.

The CDR3 sequence is 14 residues long. Trimming cost V 4 bases and J 6 bases; bases outside gene matches: 8. Germline V gene data show CDR1 as SGHRS and CDR2 as YFSETQ. The PCR ran on 60 Vbeta and 13 Jbeta primers. The protocol was immunoSEQ multiplex PCR, while the TCRdb copy is restricted to in-frame clones and leaves out a portion. This table has roughly 100,000 clones, about 67% appearing once. Sequencing was performed on PBMCs. This TCR derives from a young woman in good health and CMV-seropositive. The genes are TRBV5-1 and TRBJ2-3; TRBD2 matches 7 bases. The CDR3: CASSIELARDTQYF. The CDR3, as DNA: TGCGCCAGCAGCATCGAACTAGCGCGGGATACGCAGTATTTT.